These 21 T cell receptor beta chains were sequenced from one sample in a study of T cells after yellow fever vaccination (dated by TCRdb to between 2019 and 2020). The treatment or condition label, read with the paper, signifies: live attenuated yellow fever vaccine strain. The library was built by means of 5' RACE. TCRdb lists the instrument as Illumina NovaSeq 6000. TCRdb reworked the public reads: Q25 trimming with fastp, MiXCR clone assembly, productive beta chains retained. Here each entry gathers all rows of one CDR3 protein and keeps the most common genes and DNA. The sample includes 300,000 to 400,000 distinct CDR3 sequences, with 3% to 4.5% observed a single time. The leading ten clones occupy 20% to 25% of the sample. Sequencing was performed on PBMCs, taken 5 days after the yellow fever booster vaccination. All receptors come from a man between 18 and 29 years old who received the YFV17D yellow fever vaccine.

There are many counts of this clonotype. V is TRBV7-7 and J is TRBJ2-2, with D possibly matching TRBD2 (6 bases). The CDR3 contains 15 residues. CDR1 SSHAT and CDR2 FNYEAQ come from the germline V gene (reference sequence). The CDR3 sequence is CASGLTDPNTGELFF. DNA for the CDR3: TGTGCTAGCGGATTGACAGACCCGAACACCGGGGAGCTGTTTTTT.

This clonotype was counted only a few times. This chain connects TRBV11-3 to TRBJ2-1, with 10 bases fitting TRBD2. The CDR3 runs 14 residues. The germline V gene encodes CDR1 SGHNT and CDR2 YENEEA. V gave up 8 bases and J gave up 3 bases; unmatched junction bases: 4. CDR3 region: CASGSGGDYNEQFF. The DNA for the CDR3 is TGTGCCAGCGGAAGCGGGGGGGACTACAATGAGCAGTTCTTC.

Only a few counts were recorded for this clonotype. V and J are TRBV7-9 and TRBJ2-7; D possibly matches TRBD1 or TRBD2 (6 bases each). The CDR3 contains 14 residues. Trimming pared 5 bases from V and 5 bases from J, leaving 16 bases between. From germline, CDR1 is SEHNR and CDR2 FQNEAQ (reference sequence). CDR3: CASSTQVGGNEQYV. CDR3 coding DNA: TGTGCCAGCAGCACACAGGTCGGGGGCAACGAGCAGTACGTC.

The table lists this clonotype with many counts. The V gene is TRBV18, the J gene TRBJ2-5; D possibly corresponds to TRBD1 (6 bases). Deletions cut 3 bases from V and 3 bases from J, with 14 bases between. The V gene's germline CDR1 is KGHSH and CDR2 LQKENI. The CDR3 is made up of 15 amino acids. CDR3 sequence reads: CASSPLQGSEETQYF. The CDR3, as DNA: TGTGCCAGCTCACCTTTACAGGGATCCGAAGAGACCCAGTACTTC.

The chain's CDR3 is CASSLVKAKLETQYF. DNA of the CDR3: TGTGCCAGCAGCTTAGTCAAGGCAAAGTTGGAGACCCAGTACTTC. The chain combines TRBV7-9 with TRBJ2-5, with D uncertain. This CDR3 is 15 amino acids long. V was cut by 1 base and J by 5 bases, with 14 bases left in between. Germline V gives CDR1 SEHNR, CDR2 FQNEAQ (reference sequence).

This CDR3 reads CASSPYEGSEQYF. DNA of the CDR3: TGTGCCAGCAGCCCCTACGAAGGGAGCGAGCAGTACTTC. The rearrangement links TRBV7-7 to TRBJ2-7; D perhaps matches TRBD2 (5 bases). Germline loops: CDR1 SSHAT, CDR2 FNYEAQ (reference sequence). V was cut by 5 bases and J by 6 bases, with 14 bases left in between. CDR3 size: 13 residues.

This clonotype has just a few counts. The genes are TRBV18 and TRBJ1-1; 9 bases are a match to TRBD1. Trimming cost V 3 bases and J 5 bases; bases outside gene matches: 7. This CDR3 is built from 15 residues. Germline V CDR1 and CDR2: KGHSH, LQKENI. CDR3: CASSPLRDRATEAFF. The CDR3 bases are TGTGCCAGCTCACCCCTCCGGGACAGGGCGACTGAAGCTTTCTTT.

Only a few counts were recorded for this clonotype. The chain is built from TRBV6-5 and TRBJ1-1; TRBD1 might be the D (6 bases). Trimming cost V 5 bases and J 5 bases, with 21 bases left between them. The CDR3 length is 16 residues. Per germline, CDR1 MNHEY and CDR2 SVGAGI. CDR3 sequence reads: CASSHGGGAAKTEAFF. CDR3 DNA: TGTGCCAGCAGTCACGGGGGGGGCGCGGCGAAGACTGAAGCTTTCTTT.

This clonotype was picked up one time. The J gene is TRBJ2-7, the V gene TRBV7-9; the match to TRBD2 covers 9 bases. The germline gives CDR1 SEHNR, CDR2 FQNEAQ (reference sequence). The CDR3 spans 14 residues. The V gene end was trimmed by 2 bases and the J gene end by 6 bases; junction bases not matched to a gene: 5. The CDR3 spells CASSLYLAGLEQYF. The CDR3 DNA follows: TGTGCCAGCAGCTTATACCTAGCGGGACTCGAGCAGTACTTC. Variable domain in full (rest from reference TRBV7-9 and TRBJ2-7): DTGVSQNPRHKITKRGQNVTFRCDPISEHNRLYWYRQTLGQGPEFLTYFQNEAQLEKSRLLSDRFSAERPKGSFSTLEIQRTEQGDSAMYLCASSLYLAGLEQYFGPGTRLTVT.

The sample holds a few counts of this clonotype. CDR3 nucleotides: TGTGCCAGCAGCCACCGGGTGGAGACCCAGTACTTC. Protein product: CASSHRVETQYF. This chain connects TRBV28 to TRBJ2-5; D is uncertain. CDR1 MDHEN and CDR2 SYDVKM come from the germline V gene. CDR3 length: 12 residues. V lost 6 bases and J 5 bases, leaving 10 bases between the germline ends.

This clonotype was counted at least ten times. V usage is TRBV7-3 and J usage is TRBJ2-1, with a tentative D call TRBD2 (7 bases). The CDR3 covers 14 residues. Germline loops: CDR1 SGHTA, CDR2 FQGTGA. Trimming took off 1 base at V and 9 bases at J, with 13 bases between the two ends. CDR3 in DNA: TGTGCCAGCAGCTTAAATCCGGGGGGCATTGAGCAGTTCTTC. This sequence encodes CASSLNPGGIEQFF. The entire variable domain, with the rest obtained from reference TRBV7-3 and TRBJ2-1, is as follows: GAGVSQTPSNKVTEKGKYVELRCDPISGHTALYWYRQSLGQGPEFLIYFQGTGAADDSGLPNDRFFAVRPEGSVSTLKIQRTERGDSAVYLCASSLNPGGIEQFFGPGTRLTVL.

This clonotype was counted a few times. The J gene is TRBJ2-5, the V gene TRBV7-2, with 8 bases aligning to TRBD1. V trimming: 5 bases; J trimming: 7 bases; junction bases outside the gene matches: 12. CDR1 SGHTA and CDR2 FQGNSA come from the germline V gene. CDR3 length equals 15 residues. The CDR3 DNA follows: TGTGCCAGCAGCGACCGGGACAGGCTGGCGGTGACCCAGTACTTC. It yields the protein CASSDRDRLAVTQYF.

This clonotype was seen a handful of times. The V gene is TRBV5-1, the J gene TRBJ2-3, with D perhaps TRBD1 (6 bases). The CDR3 consists of 14 residues. Between the trimmed V and J ends, which lost 6 bases and 4 bases, there was a span of 15 bases. Looked up from germline, CDR1 is SGHRS and CDR2 is YFSETQ. The CDR3, as DNA: TGCGCCAGCAACAGGGTGTCCTCGGCAGATACGCAGTATTTT. Protein: CASNRVSSADTQYF.

A few counts support this clonotype. This chain joins TRBV12-3 or TRBV12-4 and TRBJ1-5, with unresolved D. CDR3 size: 15 residues. Trimming left V 1 base short and J 8 bases short, with 15 bases between. This CDR3 is CASSLGTATREPQHF. The CDR3 nucleotides read TGTGCCAGCAGTTTAGGGACGGCTACTAGGGAGCCCCAGCATTTT.

This CDR3 is CASSPGTGAQHYGYTF. CDR3 nucleotides: TGTGCCAGCAGCCCAGGGACAGGGGCCCAACACTATGGCTACACCTTC. V usage is TRBV7-9 and J usage is TRBJ1-2, with 10 positions matching TRBD1. The CDR3 has 16 residues. CDR1 is SEHNR, CDR2 FQNEAQ, per germline (reference sequence). The V gene end was trimmed by 5 bases and the J gene end by 3 bases; junction bases not matched to a gene: 9.

As concerns this clonotype: The junction does not match germline at one end; this may be a read error. This chain uses TRBV12-3 or TRBV12-4 with TRBJ2-5; D not certain. CDR3 length: 11 residues. CDR3 nucleotides: TGTGCCAGCTGTTTCAGAGAGACCCAGTACTTC. Translated: CASCFRETQYF.

This clonotype was counted between two and nine times. This sequence joins TRBV5-6 and TRBJ1-6, with D uncertain. The CDR3 is made up of 14 amino acids. Germline CDR1 SGHDT, CDR2 YYEEEE. Trimming pared 1 base from V and 10 bases from J, leaving 12 bases between. CDR3 region: CASSLRQPGSPLHF. The DNA for the CDR3 is TGTGCCAGCAGCTTGCGTCAGCCCGGCTCACCCCTCCACTTT.

This clonotype was counted many times. The rearrangement uses TRBV7-2 and TRBJ2-7; possibly TRBD2 for D (6 bases). The CDR3 consists of 14 residues. The germline gives CDR1 SGHTA, CDR2 FQGNSA. The V end lost 4 bases, the J end lost 7 bases, and 17 bases lay between the germline ends. The CDR3 region is CASSSGTGIGEQYF. Written as DNA, the CDR3 is TGTGCCAGCAGCTCCGGGACTGGGATAGGGGAGCAGTACTTC.

This clonotype showed up just a few times. J is TRBJ2-7 and V is TRBV2; 9 nucleotides match TRBD1. Germline values: CDR1 SNHLY, CDR2 FYNNEI. The CDR3 is 16 amino acids. Trimming took 6 bases from V and 5 from J; bases not matched to a gene: 14. CDR3: CASSRPAGTGIHEQYF. CDR3 coding DNA: TGTGCCAGCAGCAGGCCGGCCGGGACAGGGATCCACGAGCAGTACTTC.

The chain employs TRBV20-1 and TRBJ1-2; D is ambiguous. CDR1 and CDR2 (germline): DFQATT, SNEGSKA (reference sequence). The CDR3 runs 13 residues. V lost 5 bases and J 2 bases, leaving 12 bases between the germline ends. The DNA of the CDR3 is TGCAGTGCTGTAAAAGACGGGAACTATGGCTACACCTTC. This gives the protein CSAVKDGNYGYTF.

This clonotype was seen more than once but under ten times. This rearrangement joins TRBV7-9 to TRBJ1-6, with D perhaps matching TRBD1 (6 bases). The length of the CDR3 is 18 residues. Looked up from germline, CDR1 is SEHNR and CDR2 is FQNEAQ (reference sequence). Deletions cut 5 bases from V and 4 bases from J, with 21 bases between. The CDR3 loop is CASSTRGPTGDYNSPLHF. The CDR3 nucleotides are TGTGCCAGCAGCACCCGGGGCCCGACAGGAGATTATAATTCACCCCTCCACTTT.